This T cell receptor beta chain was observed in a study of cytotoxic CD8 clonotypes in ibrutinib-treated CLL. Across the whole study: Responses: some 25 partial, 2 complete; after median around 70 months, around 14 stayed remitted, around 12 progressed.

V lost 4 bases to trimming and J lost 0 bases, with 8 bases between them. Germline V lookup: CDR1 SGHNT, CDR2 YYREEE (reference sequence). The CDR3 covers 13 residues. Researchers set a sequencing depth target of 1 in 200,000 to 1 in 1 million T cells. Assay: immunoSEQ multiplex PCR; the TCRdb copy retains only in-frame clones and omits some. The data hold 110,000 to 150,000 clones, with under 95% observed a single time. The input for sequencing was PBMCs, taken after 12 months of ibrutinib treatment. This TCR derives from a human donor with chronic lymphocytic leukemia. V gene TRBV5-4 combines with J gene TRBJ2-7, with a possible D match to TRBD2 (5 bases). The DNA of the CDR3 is TGTGCCAGCAGCCCGGGAAACTCCTACGAGCAGTACTTC. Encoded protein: CASSPGNSYEQYF.